This T cell receptor (beta chain) was identified during a study of identical twins. Germline V gene sequence: CDR1 MNHEY, CDR2 SVGEGT. The CDR3 covers 17 residues. With 8 bases removed from V and 2 bases from J, the gap between germline ends came to 23 bases. cDNA carried unique molecular identifiers, and a universal primer site was added by template switching. From the 5' RACE reads, TCRdb called clonotypes with MiXCR, one entry per CDR3 protein. The data show some 500,000 distinct CDR3 sequences, about 20% seen once. These data also formed part of another study, on T cells expressing NK-cell markers. That paper adds: All TCR beta repertoires analysed originated from sorted CD3+CD56+NKG2C+, CD3+CD56+NKG2C- and CD3+CD56-NKG2C+ T cells. CD8+ T cells in more than five donors included dominant NKG2C+ clonotypes at roughly 1.0-7.5%. Where a handful of donors were concerned, these clonotypes also led the CD3+CD56-NKG2C+ fraction.

This receptor was identified in a woman under 30 in good health. The chain links TRBV6-2 or TRBV6-3 to TRBJ2-3, with D maybe TRBD1 (6 bases). The sequencing sample was made of CD4+ T cells sorted from blood. CDR3 in DNA: TGTGCCAGCGGTGCAGGTAGAGAGTCAGGGGTCACAGATACGCAGTATTTT. This encodes CASGAGRESGVTDTQYF.